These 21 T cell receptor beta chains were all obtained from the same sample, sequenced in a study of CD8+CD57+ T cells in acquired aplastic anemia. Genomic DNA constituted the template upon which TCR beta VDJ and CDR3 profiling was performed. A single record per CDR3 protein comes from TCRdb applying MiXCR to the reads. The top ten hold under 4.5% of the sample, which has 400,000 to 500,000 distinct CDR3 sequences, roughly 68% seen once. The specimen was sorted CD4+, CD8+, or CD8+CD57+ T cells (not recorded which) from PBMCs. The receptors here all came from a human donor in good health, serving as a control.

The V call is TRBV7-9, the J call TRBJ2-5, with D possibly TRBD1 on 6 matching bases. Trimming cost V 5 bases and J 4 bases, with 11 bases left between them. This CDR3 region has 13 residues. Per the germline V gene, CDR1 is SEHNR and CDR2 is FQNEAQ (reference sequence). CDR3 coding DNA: TGTGCCAGCAGCGCAGGGACATCAGAGACCCAGTACTTC. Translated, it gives CASSAGTSETQYF. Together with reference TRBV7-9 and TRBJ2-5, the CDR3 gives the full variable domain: DTGVSQNPRHKITKRGQNVTFRCDPISEHNRLYWYRQTLGQGPEFLTYFQNEAQLEKSRLLSDRFSAERPKGSFSTLEIQRTEQGDSAMYLCASSAGTSETQYFGPGTRLLVL.

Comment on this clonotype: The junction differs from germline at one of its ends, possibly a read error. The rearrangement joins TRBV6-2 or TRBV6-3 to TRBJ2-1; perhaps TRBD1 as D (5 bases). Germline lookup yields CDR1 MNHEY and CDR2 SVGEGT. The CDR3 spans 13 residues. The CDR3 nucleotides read TGTGCCAGCGGTTACTCTGAAGGGGATGAGCAGTTCTTC. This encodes CASGYSEGDEQFF.

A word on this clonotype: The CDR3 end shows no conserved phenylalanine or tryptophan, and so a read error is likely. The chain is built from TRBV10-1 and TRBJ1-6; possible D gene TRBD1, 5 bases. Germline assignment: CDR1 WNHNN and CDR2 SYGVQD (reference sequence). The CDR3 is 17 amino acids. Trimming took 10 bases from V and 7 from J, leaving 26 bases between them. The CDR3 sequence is CATFVPPGIIDNSPLHS. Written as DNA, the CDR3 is TGCGCCACCTTCGTACCCCCAGGGATTATCGACAATTCACCCCTCCACTCT.

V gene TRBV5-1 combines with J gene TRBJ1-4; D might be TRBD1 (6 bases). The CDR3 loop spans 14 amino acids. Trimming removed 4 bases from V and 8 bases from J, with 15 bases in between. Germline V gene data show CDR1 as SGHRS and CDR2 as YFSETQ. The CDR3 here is CASSRGRDNEKLFF. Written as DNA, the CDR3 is TGCGCCAGCAGCCGGGGCAGGGACAACGAAAAACTGTTTTTT.

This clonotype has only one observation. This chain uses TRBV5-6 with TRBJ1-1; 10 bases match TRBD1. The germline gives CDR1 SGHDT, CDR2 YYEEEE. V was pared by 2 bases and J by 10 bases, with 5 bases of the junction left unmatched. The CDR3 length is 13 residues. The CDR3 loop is CASSFDRGRPAFF. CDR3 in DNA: TGTGCCAGCAGCTTTGACAGGGGGCGTCCAGCTTTCTTT. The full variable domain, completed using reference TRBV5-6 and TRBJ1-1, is DAGVTQSPTHLIKTRGQQVTLRCSPKSGHDTVSWYQQALGQGPQFIFQYYEEEERQRGNFPDRFSGHQFPNYSSELNVNALLLGDSALYLCASSFDRGRPAFFGQGTRLTVV.

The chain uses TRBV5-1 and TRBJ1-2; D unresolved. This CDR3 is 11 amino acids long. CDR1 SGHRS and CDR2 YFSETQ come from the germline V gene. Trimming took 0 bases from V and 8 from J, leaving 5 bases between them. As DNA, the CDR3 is TGCGCCAGCAGCTTGGTGCAGGGCTACACCTTC. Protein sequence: CASSLVQGYTF.

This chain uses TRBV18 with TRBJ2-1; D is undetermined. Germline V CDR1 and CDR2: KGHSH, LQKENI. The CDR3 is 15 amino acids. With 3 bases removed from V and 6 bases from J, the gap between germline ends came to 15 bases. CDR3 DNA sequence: TGTGCCAGCTCACCCCCGGGCTCCCCGGCCAATGAGCAGTTCTTC. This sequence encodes CASSPPGSPANEQFF.

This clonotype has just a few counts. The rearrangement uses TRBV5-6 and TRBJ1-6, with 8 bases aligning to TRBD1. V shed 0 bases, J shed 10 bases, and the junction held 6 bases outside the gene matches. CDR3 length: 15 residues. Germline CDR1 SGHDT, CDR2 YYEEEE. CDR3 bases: TGTGCCAGCAGCTTGGGGTACAGGGGGGCCTCACCCCTCCACTTT. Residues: CASSLGYRGASPLHF.

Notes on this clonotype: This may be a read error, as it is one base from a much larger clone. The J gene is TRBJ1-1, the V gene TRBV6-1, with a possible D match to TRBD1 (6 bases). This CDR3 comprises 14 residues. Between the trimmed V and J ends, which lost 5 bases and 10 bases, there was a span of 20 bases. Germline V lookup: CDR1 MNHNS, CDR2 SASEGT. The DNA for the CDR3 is TGTGCCAGCAGTACGAGGGGGACCACAGGTGGAGCTTTCTTT. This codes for CASSTRGTTGGAFF.

The CDR3 DNA is TGCGCCAGCAGCCACGATACATCCGGGGGGCCCTCTCCCCAGTACTTC. It encodes CASSHDTSGGPSPQYF. The chain couples TRBV4-3 to TRBJ2-5; TRBD2 is a possible D gene (7 bases). CDR1 LGHNA and CDR2 YSLEER come from the germline V gene. CDR3 length: 16 amino acids. Trimming removed 3 bases from V and 9 bases from J, with 23 bases in between.

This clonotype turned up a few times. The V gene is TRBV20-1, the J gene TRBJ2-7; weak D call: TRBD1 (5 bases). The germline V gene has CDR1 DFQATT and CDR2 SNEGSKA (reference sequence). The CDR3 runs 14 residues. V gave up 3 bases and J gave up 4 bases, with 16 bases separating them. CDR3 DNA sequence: TGCAGTGCTAGTCTCACAGGTTCTACTTACGAGCAGTACTTC. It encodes CSASLTGSTYEQYF.

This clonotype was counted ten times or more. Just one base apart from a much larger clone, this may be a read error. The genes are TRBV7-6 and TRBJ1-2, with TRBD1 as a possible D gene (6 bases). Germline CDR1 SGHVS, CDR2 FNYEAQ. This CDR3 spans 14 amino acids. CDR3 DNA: TGTGCCAGCAGCTCGAGGGACCCTTTGACAGGCTACATCTTC. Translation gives CASSSRDPLTGYIF. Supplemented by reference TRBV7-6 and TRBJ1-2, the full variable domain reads GAGVSQSPRYKVTKRGQDVALRCDPISGHVSLYWYRQALGQGPEFLTYFNYEAQQDKSGLPNDRFSAERPEGSISTLTIQRTEQRDSAMYRCASSSRDPLTGYIFGSGTRLTVV.

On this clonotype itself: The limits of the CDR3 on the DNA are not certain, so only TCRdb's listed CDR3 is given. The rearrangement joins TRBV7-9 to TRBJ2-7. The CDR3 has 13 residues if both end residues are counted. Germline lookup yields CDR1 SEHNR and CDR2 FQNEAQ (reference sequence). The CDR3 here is CASSLAPWLHLRF.

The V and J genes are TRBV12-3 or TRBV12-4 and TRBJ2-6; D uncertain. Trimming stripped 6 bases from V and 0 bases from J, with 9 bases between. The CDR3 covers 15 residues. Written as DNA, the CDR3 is TGTGCCAGCAGCACCACGGACTCTGGGGCCAACGTCCTGACTTTC. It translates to CASSTTDSGANVLTF.

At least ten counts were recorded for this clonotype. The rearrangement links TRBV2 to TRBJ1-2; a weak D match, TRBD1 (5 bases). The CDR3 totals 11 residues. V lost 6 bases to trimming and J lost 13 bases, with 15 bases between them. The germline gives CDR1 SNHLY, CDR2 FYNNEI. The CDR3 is CASSRQGGITF. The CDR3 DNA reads TGTGCCAGCAGCCGGCAGGGTGGTATCACCTTC.

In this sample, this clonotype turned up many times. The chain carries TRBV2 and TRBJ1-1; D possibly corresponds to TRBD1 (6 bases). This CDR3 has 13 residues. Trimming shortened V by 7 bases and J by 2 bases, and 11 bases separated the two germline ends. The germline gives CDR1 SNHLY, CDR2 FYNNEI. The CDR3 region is CASTSRGNTEAFF. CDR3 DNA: TGTGCCAGCACTTCCAGGGGCAACACTGAAGCTTTCTTT. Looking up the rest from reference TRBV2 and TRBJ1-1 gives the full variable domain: EPEVTQTPSHQVTQMGQEVILRCVPISNHLYFYWYRQILGQKVEFLVSFYNNEISEKSEIFDDQFSVERPDGSNFTLKIRSTKLEDSAMYFCASTSRGNTEAFFGQGTRLTVV.

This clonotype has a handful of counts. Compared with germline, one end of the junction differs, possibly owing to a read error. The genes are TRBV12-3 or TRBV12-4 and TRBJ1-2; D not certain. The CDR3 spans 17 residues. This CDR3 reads CASSQSRARLRYPGYAF. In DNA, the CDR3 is TGCGCCAGCAGCCAGAGTAGAGCTCGACTCCGGTATCCTGGCTACGCCTTC.

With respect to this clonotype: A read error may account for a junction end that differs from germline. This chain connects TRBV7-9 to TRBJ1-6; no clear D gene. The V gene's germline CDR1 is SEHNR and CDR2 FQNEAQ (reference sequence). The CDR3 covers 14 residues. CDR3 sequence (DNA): TGTGCCCGGGCGGGTCGGCTGCTACGAGCAGTCCTTCGCTTT. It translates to CARAGRLLRAVLRF.

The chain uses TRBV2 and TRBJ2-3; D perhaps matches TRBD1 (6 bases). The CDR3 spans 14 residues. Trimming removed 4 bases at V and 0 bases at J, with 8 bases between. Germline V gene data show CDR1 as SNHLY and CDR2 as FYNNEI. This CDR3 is CASSGTASTDTQYF. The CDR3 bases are TGTGCCAGCAGTGGGACAGCCAGCACAGATACGCAGTATTTT.

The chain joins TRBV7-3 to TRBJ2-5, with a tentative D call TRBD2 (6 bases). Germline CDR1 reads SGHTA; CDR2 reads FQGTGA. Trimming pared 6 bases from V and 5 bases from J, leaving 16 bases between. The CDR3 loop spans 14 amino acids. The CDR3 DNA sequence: TGTGCCAGCAGGTCGTGGGGGGACTTCGAGACCCAGTACTTC. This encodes CASRSWGDFETQYF.

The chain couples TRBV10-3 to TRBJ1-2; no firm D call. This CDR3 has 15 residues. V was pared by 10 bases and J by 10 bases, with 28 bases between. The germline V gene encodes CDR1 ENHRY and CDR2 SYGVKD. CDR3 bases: TGTGCCAGCAGCTTCGGGCGAACTGGAGAGTATCCCTACACCTTC. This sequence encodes CASSFGRTGEYPYTF.